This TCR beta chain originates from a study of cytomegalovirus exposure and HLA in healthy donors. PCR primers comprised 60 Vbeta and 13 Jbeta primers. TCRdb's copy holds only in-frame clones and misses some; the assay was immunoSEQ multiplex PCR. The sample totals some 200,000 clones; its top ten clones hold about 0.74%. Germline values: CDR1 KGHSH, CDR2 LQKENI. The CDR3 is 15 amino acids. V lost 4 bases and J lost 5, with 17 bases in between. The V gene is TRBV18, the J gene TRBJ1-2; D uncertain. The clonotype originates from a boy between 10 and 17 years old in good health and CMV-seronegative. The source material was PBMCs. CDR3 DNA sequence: TGTGCCAGCTCACTTTCCACGCAACGGTCATATGGCTACACCTTC. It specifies CASSLSTQRSYGYTF.